A single sample gave rise to the 22 T cell receptor beta chains below, sequenced in a study of blood T cells in healthy people across ages. A second about 7 to 11 cycle PCR used barcoded and J-beta primers. TCRdb fed the 5' RACE reads into MiXCR, producing one record per CDR3 protein. Of under 1,000,000 distinct CDR3 sequences listed, 35% to 60% were seen once; the top ten hold 15% to 20%. Sequenced sample: blood. All receptors come from a man older than 75 in good health.

The V and J genes are TRBV28 and TRBJ2-1; TRBD2 might be the D (6 bases). This CDR3 contains 15 residues. CDR1 is MDHEN and CDR2 is SYDVKM in the germline V gene. Trimming pared 3 bases from V and 5 bases from J, leaving 14 bases between. Written as DNA, the CDR3 is TGTGCCAGCAGTTTTGGAGGGGACTTGCACAATGAGCAGTTCTTC. Encoded protein: CASSFGGDLHNEQFF.

The J gene is TRBJ2-3, the V gene TRBV6-5, with a tentative D call TRBD1 (5 bases). V lost 2 bases and J 2 bases, leaving 14 bases between the germline ends. The CDR3 loop spans 16 amino acids. The germline V gene encodes CDR1 MNHEY and CDR2 SVGAGI. The DNA for the CDR3 is TGTGCCAGCAGTTACGGAGAAAACAGGTTCACAGATACGCAGTATTTT. It is translated as CASSYGENRFTDTQYF.

V is TRBV20-1 and J is TRBJ2-1; TRBD2 is a possible D gene (5 bases). Germline V gives CDR1 DFQATT, CDR2 SNEGSKA (reference sequence). The CDR3 is 15 amino acids. V dropped 5 bases and J dropped 0 bases, with 14 bases sitting between them. DNA for the CDR3: TGCAGTGCTTCCGCCATTGGGAGCTCCTACAATGAGCAGTTCTTC. It encodes CSASAIGSSYNEQFF.

The J gene is TRBJ2-1, the V gene TRBV21-1; TRBD1 is taken as the D call from the table, unchecked against the DNA. TRBV21-1 represents a pseudogene. The CDR3 totals 17 residues. The CDR3 reads CASSKDYRQGPYNEQFF. DNA for the CDR3: TGTGCCAGCAGCAAAGATTACAGACAGGGACCATACAATGAGCAGTTCTTC.

This clonotype has just a few counts. The chain is built from TRBV3-1 and TRBJ2-6; D call uncertain. Germline V CDR1 and CDR2: LGHDT, YNNKEL (reference sequence). V lost 5 bases and J lost 0, with 11 bases in between. The CDR3 spans 16 residues. The CDR3 region has the DNA TGTGCCAGCAGCGACCGGGCCCTCTCTGGGGCCAACGTCCTGACTTTC. As protein: CASSDRALSGANVLTF.

The V and J genes are TRBV7-8 and TRBJ2-1; TRBD2 matches at 7 bases. The length of the CDR3 is 14 residues. The J segment lost 7 bases and the V segment lost 3 bases, leaving 6 bases of the junction unmatched. The germline gives CDR1 SGHVS, CDR2 FQNEAQ. Here the CDR3 reads CASSFRDYSNEQFF. The CDR3 bases are TGTGCCAGCAGCTTCCGGGACTACTCTAATGAGCAGTTCTTC.

This clonotype was detected a few times. V and J are TRBV3-1 and TRBJ2-7, with TRBD2 matching 12 bases. The CDR3 runs 15 residues. The J segment lost 4 bases and the V segment lost 1 base, leaving 2 bases of the junction unmatched. Germline V lookup: CDR1 LGHDT, CDR2 YNNKEL (reference sequence). The CDR3 nucleotides are TGTGCCAGCAGCCAAGTACTAGCGGGAGGTTACGAGCAGTACTTC. This codes for CASSQVLAGGYEQYF.

This clonotype was counted only a few times. This rearrangement joins TRBV21-1 to TRBJ2-7. TRBV21-1 is a documented pseudogene. The length of the CDR3 is 12 residues. The CDR3 protein is CASSKKCYEQYF. In nucleotides, the CDR3 is TGTGCCAGCAGCAAGAAGTGCTACGAGCAGTACTTC.

The V gene is TRBV6-5, the J gene TRBJ2-1, with TRBD2 matching over 9 bases. J lost 6 bases, V lost 6 bases, and 12 bases had no gene match. This CDR3 is built from 16 residues. Germline V gene lookup returns CDR1 MNHEY and CDR2 SVGAGI. As DNA, the CDR3 is TGTGCCAGCAGGCCTACCGGGACTAGCACCGGCAATGAGCAGTTCTTC. Amino acids: CASRPTGTSTGNEQFF.

This clonotype has just a few counts. This sequence joins TRBV12-3 or TRBV12-4 and TRBJ1-5; 7 nucleotides match TRBD1. J lost 2 bases, V lost 6 bases, and 7 bases had no gene match. The CDR3 spans 15 residues. This chain's CDR3 is CASSLDREGNQPQHF. The CDR3 nucleotides are TGTGCCAGCAGCCTCGACAGGGAAGGCAATCAGCCCCAGCATTTT.

This clonotype was counted only a few times. The chain links TRBV20-1 to TRBJ2-1, with 12 bases matching TRBD2. The J segment lost 8 bases and the V segment lost 6 bases, leaving 14 bases of the junction unmatched. CDR1 and CDR2 from the germline V gene are DFQATT and SNEGSKA (reference sequence). The CDR3 covers 16 residues. This CDR3 reads CSAPRLASGRGDEQFF. CDR3 coding DNA: TGCAGTGCACCAAGGTTGGCTAGCGGGAGGGGCGATGAGCAGTTCTTC.

This rearrangement joins TRBV9 to TRBJ2-3, with D maybe TRBD1 (6 bases). V lost 4 bases and J 4 bases, leaving 16 bases between the germline ends. Germline CDR1 SGDLS, CDR2 YYNGEE. The CDR3 has 15 amino acids. The DNA for the CDR3 is TGTGCCAGCAGCTCCAGGGGAGTTCTGTCAGATACGCAGTATTTT. Its protein product is CASSSRGVLSDTQYF. Looking up the rest from reference TRBV9 and TRBJ2-3 gives the full variable domain: DSGVTQTPKHLITATGQRVTLRCSPRSGDLSVYWYQQSLDQGLQFLIQYYNGEERAKGNILERFSAQQFPDLHSELNLSSLELGDSALYFCASSSRGVLSDTQYFGPGTRLTVL.

A note on this clonotype: Germline and junction disagree at one end, which may indicate a read error. This chain uses TRBV10-1 with TRBJ2-3; 7 bases match TRBD2. In germline, CDR1 is WNHNN, CDR2 SYGVQD (reference sequence). The CDR3 totals 14 residues. The chain's CDR3 is CVSSEGGRADTQYF. The CDR3 DNA sequence: TGCGTCAGCAGTGAGGGCGGGAGAGCAGATACGCAGTATTTT.

The genes are TRBV2 and TRBJ2-4; D gene uncertain. V was pared by 4 bases and J by 1 base, with 8 bases between. Looked up from germline, CDR1 is SNHLY and CDR2 is FYNNEI. This CDR3 is built from 14 residues. The DNA for the CDR3 is TGTGCCAGCAGTGGGGGTTACGCCAAAAACATTCAGTACTTC. This encodes CASSGGYAKNIQYF.

Points on this clonotype: One end of the junction varies from germline; a read error may be responsible. The chain links TRBV29-1 to TRBJ2-1; weak D call: TRBD1 (5 bases). The CDR3 has 11 residues. The germline V gene has CDR1 SQVTM and CDR2 ANQGSEA. The CDR3 DNA sequence: TGCGGCGTTTCTAAGGGGAATGAGCAGTTCTTC. As protein: CGVSKGNEQFF.

As for this clonotype: This may arise from a read error, as a much more abundant clone is one base away. The chain has TRBV3-1 and TRBJ2-7; weak D call: TRBD2 (6 bases). The J call may be wrong; the DNA end is better matched by TRBJ2-5. The V gene's germline CDR1 is LGHDT and CDR2 YNNKEL (reference sequence). The CDR3 extends over 11 amino acids. The chain's CDR3 is CTSSRGRTQYF. CDR3 coding DNA: TGTACCAGCAGCCGGGGGAGGACCCAGTACTTC.

This clonotype was detected only a few times. This chain connects TRBV28 to TRBJ2-1; 11 nucleotides line up with TRBD2. The V segment lost 7 bases and the J segment 4 bases; nucleotides outside the gene matches: 9. The CDR3 has 16 amino acids. Germline V gives CDR1 MDHEN, CDR2 SYDVKM. This CDR3 is CASISLAGGPYNEQFF. CDR3 in DNA: TGTGCCAGCATAAGTTTAGCGGGAGGGCCTTACAATGAGCAGTTCTTC.

This clonotype has just one count. This chain links TRBV11-2 with TRBJ2-3, with 8 nucleotides matching TRBD2. The CDR3 length is 15 residues. V shed 4 bases, J shed 0 bases, and the junction held 3 bases outside the gene matches. CDR1 is SGHAT, CDR2 FQNNGV, per germline. The CDR3 DNA sequence: TGTGCCAGCAGCTATAGCGGGGAGAGCACAGATACGCAGTATTTT. Protein product: CASSYSGESTDTQYF. Based on the CDR3 plus reference TRBV11-2 and TRBJ2-3, the full variable domain is EAGVAQSPRYKIIEKRQSVAFWCNPISGHATLYWYQQILGQGPKLLIQFQNNGVVDDSQLPKDRFSAERLKGVDSTLKIQPAKLEDSAVYLCASSYSGESTDTQYFGPGTRLTVL.

This clonotype was picked up a small number of times. CDR3 sequence: CSARGFDSSYEQYF. The CDR3 coding sequence is TGCAGTGCTAGGGGATTTGACAGCTCCTACGAGCAGTACTTC. V is TRBV20-1 and J is TRBJ2-7; TRBD1 might be the D (5 bases). The CDR3 is 14 amino acids. In germline, CDR1 is DFQATT, CDR2 SNEGSKA (reference sequence). Trimming removed 3 bases from V and 0 bases from J, with 12 bases in between.

The chain is built from TRBV12-3 or TRBV12-4 and TRBJ2-5; 7 bases map to TRBD2. V shed 6 bases and J 11 bases; nucleotides not matched to a gene: 18. This CDR3 is 15 amino acids long. CDR3 region: CASSRTRRGVDEQYF. CDR3 bases: TGTGCCAGCAGCCGGACTAGAAGGGGAGTCGATGAGCAGTACTTC.

This chain uses TRBV12-5 with TRBJ2-3, with D perhaps matching TRBD2 (5 bases). V lost 3 bases to trimming and J lost 0 bases, with 16 bases between them. Germline V gene lookup returns CDR1 LGHNT and CDR2 FRNRAP. There are 17 residues in the CDR3. The chain's CDR3 is CASGFPGGHRSTDTQYF. The CDR3 DNA is TGTGCTAGTGGTTTCCCAGGAGGCCACCGCAGCACAGATACGCAGTATTTT.

Here the CDR3 reads CASRRTSGTNYNEQYF. The CDR3 nucleotides read TGTGCCAGCAGGCGGACTAGCGGGACGAACTACAATGAGCAGTACTTC. The J gene is TRBJ2-7, the V gene TRBV5-6; 12 bases align to TRBD2. CDR3 length: 16 amino acids. The junction had 13 bases not matched to a gene; V was cut back by 5 bases and J by 7 bases. Germline CDR1 SGHDT, CDR2 YYEEEE.